Below are 28 T cell receptor beta chains sequenced from a single sample in a study of shared clonotypes between healthy human individuals. The protocol was immunoSEQ multiplex PCR, while the TCRdb copy is restricted to in-frame clones and leaves out a portion. The repertoire holds over 850,000 clones, with around 82% as singletons. The sample consisted of memory CD4+ T cells from PBMCs. The subset denotes: CD45RA-negative fraction. These receptors came from a man in his late teens or twenties in good health. Some clones in this sample may be carry-over from other donors' samples.

This chain connects TRBV28 to TRBJ1-2; 8 bases map to TRBD1. V was clipped by 8 bases and J by 4 bases; unmatched bases: 9. CDR3 length: 14 amino acids. From germline, CDR1 is MDHEN and CDR2 SYDVKM. The CDR3 loop reads CASLGQGSIYGYTF. In DNA, the CDR3 is TGTGCCAGCCTAGGACAGGGAAGTATCTATGGCTACACCTTC.

The chain carries TRBV15 and TRBJ1-1, with D perhaps matching TRBD1 (5 bases). The CDR3 is 16 residues long. Germline V CDR1 and CDR2: LNHNV, YYDKDF (reference sequence). Trimming took off 1 base at V and 2 bases at J, with 14 bases between the two ends. The CDR3 nucleotides read TGTGCCACCAGCAGAGGGTGGGGGGGTAAAAACACTGAAGCTTTCTTT. It is translated as CATSRGWGGKNTEAFF.

The V call is TRBV2, the J call TRBJ1-3; perhaps TRBD1 as D (6 bases). The CDR3 covers 16 residues. Germline V gene lookup returns CDR1 SNHLY and CDR2 FYNNEI. Between the trimmed V and J ends, which lost 2 bases and 0 bases, there was a span of 11 bases. CDR3 loop: CASSEKGGFSGNTIYF. CDR3 in DNA: TGTGCCAGCAGTGAAAAGGGGGGCTTCTCTGGAAACACCATATATTTT.

The rearrangement uses TRBV28 and TRBJ2-1; perhaps TRBD1 as D (5 bases). V was clipped by 1 base and J by 10 bases, with 14 bases between them. The CDR3 consists of 14 residues. CDR1 and CDR2 (germline): MDHEN, SYDVKM. The CDR3 spells CASSLSGTGREQFF. Here the CDR3 DNA reads TGTGCCAGCAGTTTATCCGGCACAGGCAGGGAGCAGTTCTTC.

This clone was detected only once. CDR3 region: CASSPTYRGPSTDTQYF. CDR3 nucleotides: TGTGCCAGTAGCCCCACATACAGGGGCCCAAGTACAGATACGCAGTATTTT. The rearrangement uses TRBV19 and TRBJ2-3; 7 bases map to TRBD1. The CDR3 loop spans 17 amino acids. V lost 6 bases to trimming and J lost 3 bases; unmatched junction nucleotides: 15. Germline CDR1 LNHDA, CDR2 SQIVND (reference sequence).

The rearrangement joins TRBV4-1 to TRBJ1-4; 11 nucleotides align to TRBD1. Germline V lookup: CDR1 MGHRA, CDR2 YSYEKL. This CDR3 is built from 16 residues. With V trimmed by 4 bases and J by 6 bases, 7 bases remained unmatched. Here the CDR3 reads CASSPGQGASDEKLFF. The DNA for the CDR3 is TGCGCCAGCAGCCCTGGACAGGGGGCCTCAGATGAAAAACTGTTTTTT.

J is TRBJ2-5 and V is TRBV6-6; 12 nucleotides line up with TRBD2. From germline, CDR1 is MNHNY and CDR2 SVGAGI (reference sequence). The CDR3 consists of 14 residues. The ends lost 5 bases at V and 5 bases at J; junction bases unmatched: 3. CDR3: CASSRLAGGETQYF. The CDR3 nucleotides are TGTGCCAGCAGTCGTCTAGCGGGAGGGGAGACCCAGTACTTC.

The V gene is TRBV2, the J gene TRBJ1-1, with D perhaps TRBD1 (5 bases). CDR3 length: 14 residues. Germline V gene data show CDR1 as SNHLY and CDR2 as FYNNEI. V gave up 8 bases and J gave up 0 bases, with 13 bases separating them. The CDR3 sequence: CASGTGRLNTEAFF. CDR3 nucleotides: TGTGCCAGCGGGACGGGACGGCTGAACACTGAAGCTTTCTTT.

The chain couples TRBV5-1 to TRBJ1-4; D might be TRBD1 (5 bases). The CDR3 covers 15 residues. CDR1 is SGHRS, CDR2 YFSETQ, per germline. V lost 3 bases and J 0 bases, leaving 9 bases between the germline ends. The CDR3 coding sequence is TGCGCCAGCAGCTGGGACGGTACAACTAATGAAAAACTGTTTTTT. Amino acid sequence: CASSWDGTTNEKLFF.

V gene TRBV18 combines with J gene TRBJ1-2; 8 bases line up with TRBD1. With 5 bases clipped from V and 7 bases from J, the junction kept 12 bases outside the gene matches. The CDR3 totals 15 residues. Germline V gene lookup returns CDR1 KGHSH and CDR2 LQKENI. The chain's CDR3 is CASSSKDRAASGYTF. The CDR3 DNA is TGTGCCAGCTCATCTAAGGACAGGGCGGCCAGTGGCTACACCTTC.

This clone has just a few counts. The same CDR3 is also encoded by other DNA sequences in this sample. The chain uses TRBV28 and TRBJ1-4, with D hard to call. This CDR3 is 14 amino acids long. Germline V gives CDR1 MDHEN, CDR2 SYDVKM. Between the trimmed V and J ends, which lost 2 bases and 4 bases, there was a span of 8 bases. This CDR3 is CASSLGGGNEKLFF. For the CDR3, the DNA is TGTGCCAGCAGTTTAGGCGGTGGTAATGAAAAACTGTTTTTT.

This clone occurred many times. The chain uses TRBV11-2 and TRBJ2-1, with TRBD1 matching 7 bases. Unmatched junction bases numbered 15, after V lost 1 base and J lost 9 bases. CDR1 is SGHAT, CDR2 FQNNGV, per germline. This CDR3 comprises 17 residues. This CDR3 reads CASSLVSGLQGIGEQFF. CDR3 in DNA: TGTGCCAGCAGCTTAGTTTCAGGCCTACAGGGGATCGGTGAGCAGTTCTTC. Complete variable domain (other parts from reference TRBV11-2 and TRBJ2-1): EAGVAQSPRYKIIEKRQSVAFWCNPISGHATLYWYQQILGQGPKLLIQFQNNGVVDDSQLPKDRFSAERLKGVDSTLKIQPAKLEDSAVYLCASSLVSGLQGIGEQFFGPGTRLTVL.

J is TRBJ1-1 and V is TRBV7-2, with TRBD1 identical over 11 bases. V dropped 2 bases and J dropped 3; count of bases not matched to a gene: 2. CDR1 and CDR2 (germline): SGHTA, FQGNSA. This CDR3 region has 15 residues. This CDR3 reads CASSLRGQGDTEAFF. CDR3 coding DNA: TGTGCCAGCAGCTTAAGGGGACAGGGGGACACTGAAGCTTTCTTT. The variable domain in full, with the rest retrieved from reference TRBV7-2 and TRBJ1-1, is GAGVSQSPSNKVTEKGKDVELRCDPISGHTALYWYRQSLGQGLEFLIYFQGNSAPDKSGLPSDRFSAERTGGSVSTLTIQRTQQEDSAVYLCASSLRGQGDTEAFFGQGTRLTVV.

This clone was seen just once. This specimen includes other DNA sequences encoding the same CDR3. CDR3 amino acids: CASSVVAITDTQYF. The CDR3 DNA sequence: TGTGCCAGCAGCGTAGTGGCCATCACAGATACGCAGTATTTT. The chain employs TRBV9 and TRBJ2-3; D not certain. Per germline, CDR1 SGDLS and CDR2 YYNGEE. The CDR3 extends over 14 amino acids. Between the trimmed V and J ends, which lost 0 bases and 2 bases, there was a span of 7 bases.

About this clone itself: A far larger clone differs by one base, so this is likely a read error. The chain combines TRBV28 with TRBJ2-4, with D possibly being TRBD1 (6 bases). The CDR3 has 15 amino acids. Germline loops: CDR1 MDHEN, CDR2 SYDVKM. CDR3 protein: CAGSLGQPAKNIQYF. The CDR3, as DNA: TGTGCCGGCAGCTTAGGACAGCCCGCCAAAAACATTCAGTACTTC.

The chain couples TRBV6-5 to TRBJ2-3; 8 nucleotides agree with TRBD2. Germline values: CDR1 MNHEY, CDR2 SVGAGI. V lost 1 base to trimming and J lost 3 bases; unmatched junction nucleotides: 6. The CDR3 loop spans 16 amino acids. The CDR3 reads CASSYYRTSRTDTQYF. CDR3 nucleotide sequence: TGTGCCAGCAGTTACTACCGGACTAGCCGAACAGATACGCAGTATTTT.

This chain uses TRBV5-4 with TRBJ2-1; TRBD2 matches at 11 bases. This CDR3 is 15 amino acids long. The J segment lost 5 bases and the V segment lost 4 bases, leaving 5 bases of the junction unmatched. Germline CDR1 SGHNT, CDR2 YYREEE (reference sequence). CDR3 loop: CASSLGLAVNNEQFF. CDR3 coding DNA: TGTGCCAGCAGCCTGGGACTAGCGGTTAACAATGAGCAGTTCTTC.

This chain uses TRBV4-1 with TRBJ2-7, with a weak D call TRBD1 (6 bases). Trimming stripped 0 bases from V and 1 base from J, with 22 bases between. Germline V gene lookup returns CDR1 MGHRA and CDR2 YSYEKL. The CDR3 is made up of 19 amino acids. The CDR3 reads CASSQDPIPETGFSYEQYF. CDR3 nucleotide sequence: TGCGCCAGCAGCCAAGATCCCATACCCGAAACAGGGTTTTCCTACGAGCAGTACTTC.

The chain recombines TRBV4-3 with TRBJ2-2, with 12 bases aligning to TRBD2. V shed 0 bases and J 6 bases; nucleotides not matched to a gene: 8. This CDR3 is 18 amino acids long. Germline V gives CDR1 LGHNA, CDR2 YSLEER. The CDR3 sequence is CASSQDLRLAGESGELFF. In DNA form, the CDR3 reads TGCGCCAGCAGCCAAGACTTGCGACTAGCGGGAGAATCCGGGGAGCTGTTTTTT.

This clone came up a few times. The V call is TRBV10-2, the J call TRBJ1-1; weak D call: TRBD1 (6 bases). Trimming cost V 7 bases and J 4 bases, with 16 bases left between them. In germline, CDR1 is WSHSY, CDR2 SAAADI. This CDR3 spans 14 amino acids. The CDR3 nucleotides are TGCGCCAGCACTCAAATCAGGGGTGGCACTGAAGCTTTCTTT. The encoded protein is CASTQIRGGTEAFF.

The chain links TRBV28 to TRBJ2-7; maybe TRBD2 (6 bases). Trimming shortened V by 4 bases and J by 2 bases, and 15 bases separated the two germline ends. The CDR3 is 15 residues long. Germline V gives CDR1 MDHEN, CDR2 SYDVKM. The CDR3 sequence is CASSSPRSGAYEQYF. CDR3 sequence (DNA): TGTGCCAGCAGTTCGCCCCGATCGGGAGCCTACGAGCAGTACTTC.

Concerning this clone: The germline gene is not matched at one end of the junction; a read error may be the cause. The chain employs TRBV29-1 and TRBJ1-2; D unclear. CDR3 size: 14 residues. Germline assignment: CDR1 SQVTM and CDR2 ANQGSEA. The CDR3: CSVQDWTNLYGYTF. CDR3 nucleotides: TGCAGCGTTCAAGACTGGACCAACCTCTATGGCTACACCTTC.

This sequence joins TRBV6-6 and TRBJ1-2, with D tentatively TRBD1 (6 bases). V was trimmed by 6 bases and J by 3 bases, leaving 20 bases between them. The CDR3 spans 16 residues. Germline V lookup: CDR1 MNHNY, CDR2 SVGAGI (reference sequence). The DNA for the CDR3 is TGTGCCAGCAGCCCTCCCACCGGGACATTGGACTATGGCTACACCTTC. This gives the protein CASSPPTGTLDYGYTF.

This chain connects TRBV7-9 to TRBJ1-5; 11 bases are shared with TRBD1. The germline V gene has CDR1 SEHNR and CDR2 FQNEAQ (reference sequence). Trimming cost V 3 bases and J 5 bases; bases outside gene matches: 0. This CDR3 spans 14 amino acids. CDR3 residues: CASSLGQGDQPQHF. The CDR3 DNA is TGTGCCAGCAGCTTGGGACAGGGGGATCAGCCCCAGCATTTT.

The V gene is TRBV4-1, the J gene TRBJ2-5, with 9 bases lining up with TRBD2. The J call is in doubt because the DNA end fits TRBJ2-7 better. Germline V gene data show CDR1 as MGHRA and CDR2 as YSYEKL. The CDR3 extends over 14 amino acids. This CDR3 reads CASQRGEGSYEQYF. CDR3 nucleotides: TGCGCCAGCCAGCGGGGGGAGGGCTCCTACGAGCAGTACTTC.

The CDR3 region is CASSEALASSLNQPQHF. CDR3 bases: TGTGCCAGCAGTGAAGCACTCGCGTCCTCCCTCAATCAGCCCCAGCATTTT. The chain has TRBV6-1 and TRBJ1-5; D is unresolved. CDR1 is MNHNS and CDR2 is SASEGT in the germline V gene. V lost 0 bases, J lost 3 bases, and 15 bases lay in between. This CDR3 spans 17 amino acids.

The chain is built from TRBV2 and TRBJ1-5, with D uncertain. V lost 4 bases, J lost 6 bases, and 13 bases lay in between. From germline, CDR1 is SNHLY and CDR2 FYNNEI. The CDR3 is made up of 14 amino acids. CDR3 protein: CASSGSEGSQPQHF. The DNA of the CDR3 is TGTGCCAGCAGTGGGTCGGAGGGAAGTCAGCCCCAGCATTTT.

This chain connects TRBV4-1 to TRBJ2-3, with 8 bases identical to TRBD2. V shed 2 bases, J shed 2 bases, and the junction held 3 bases outside the gene matches. This CDR3 comprises 15 residues. Germline V gives CDR1 MGHRA, CDR2 YSYEKL. CDR3 sequence reads: CASSQPTSDTDTQYF. In DNA, the CDR3 is TGCGCCAGCAGCCAACCGACTAGCGACACAGATACGCAGTATTTT.